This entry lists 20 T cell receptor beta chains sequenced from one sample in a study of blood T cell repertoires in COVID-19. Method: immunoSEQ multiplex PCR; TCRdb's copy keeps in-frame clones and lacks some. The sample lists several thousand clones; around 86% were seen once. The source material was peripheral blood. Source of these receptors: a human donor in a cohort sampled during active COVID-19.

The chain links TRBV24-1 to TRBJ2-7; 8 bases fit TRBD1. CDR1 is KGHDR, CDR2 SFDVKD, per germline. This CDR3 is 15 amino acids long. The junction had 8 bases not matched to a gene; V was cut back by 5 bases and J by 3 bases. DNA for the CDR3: TGTGCCACCAGTGCAACCGGGACAGGAGTCTACGAGCAGTACTTC. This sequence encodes CATSATGTGVYEQYF.

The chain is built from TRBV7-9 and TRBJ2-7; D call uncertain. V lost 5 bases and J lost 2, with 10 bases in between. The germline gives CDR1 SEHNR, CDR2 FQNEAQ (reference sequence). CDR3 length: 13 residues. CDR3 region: CASSPVAAYEQYF. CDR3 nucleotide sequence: TGTGCCAGCAGCCCGGTTGCTGCCTACGAGCAGTACTTC.

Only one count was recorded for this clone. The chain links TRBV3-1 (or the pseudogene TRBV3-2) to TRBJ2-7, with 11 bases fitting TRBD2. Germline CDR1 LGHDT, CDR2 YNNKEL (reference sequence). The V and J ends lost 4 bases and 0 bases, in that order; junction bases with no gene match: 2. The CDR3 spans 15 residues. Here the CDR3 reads CASSPGLADSYEQYF. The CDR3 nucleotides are TGTGCCAGCAGCCCGGGACTAGCGGACTCCTACGAGCAGTACTTC.

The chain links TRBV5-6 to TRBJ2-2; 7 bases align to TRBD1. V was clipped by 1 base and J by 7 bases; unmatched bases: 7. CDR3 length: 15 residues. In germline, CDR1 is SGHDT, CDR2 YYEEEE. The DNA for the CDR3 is TGTGCCAGCAGCTTGAGACCAGGGGGAAGCGGGGAGCTGTTTTTT. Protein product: CASSLRPGGSGELFF.

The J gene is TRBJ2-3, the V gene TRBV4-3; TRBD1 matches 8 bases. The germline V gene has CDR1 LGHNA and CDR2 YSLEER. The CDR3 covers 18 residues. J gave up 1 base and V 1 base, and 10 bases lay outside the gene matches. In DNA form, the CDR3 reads TGCGCCAGCAGCCAAGGTCAGGGGGCTATGACCGGCACAGATACGCAGTATTTT. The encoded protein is CASSQGQGAMTGTDTQYF.

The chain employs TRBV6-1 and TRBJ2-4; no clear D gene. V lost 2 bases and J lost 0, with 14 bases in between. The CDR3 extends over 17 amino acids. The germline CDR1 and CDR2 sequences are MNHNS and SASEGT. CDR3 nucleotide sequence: TGTGCCAGCAGTGAATCGAACACCAATCTAGCCAAAAACATTCAGTACTTC. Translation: CASSESNTNLAKNIQYF.

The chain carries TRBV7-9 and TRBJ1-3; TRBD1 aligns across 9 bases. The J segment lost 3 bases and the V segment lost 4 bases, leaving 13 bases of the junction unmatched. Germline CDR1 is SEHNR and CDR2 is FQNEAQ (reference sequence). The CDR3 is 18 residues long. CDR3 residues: CASSSNIADRGNGNTIYF. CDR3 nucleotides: TGTGCCAGCAGCTCAAATATAGCGGACAGGGGAAATGGAAACACCATATATTTT.

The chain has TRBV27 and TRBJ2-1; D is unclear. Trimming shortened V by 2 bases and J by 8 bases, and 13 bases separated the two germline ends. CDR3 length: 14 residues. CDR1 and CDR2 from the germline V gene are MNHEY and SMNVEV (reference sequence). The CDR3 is CASSLVDRLDEQFF. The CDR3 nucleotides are TGTGCCAGCAGTTTAGTAGATCGACTCGATGAGCAGTTCTTC.

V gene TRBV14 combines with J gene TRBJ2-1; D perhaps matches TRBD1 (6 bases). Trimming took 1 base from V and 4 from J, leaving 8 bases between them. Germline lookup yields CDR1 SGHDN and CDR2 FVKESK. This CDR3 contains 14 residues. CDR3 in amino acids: CASSQGGLYNEQFF. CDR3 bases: TGTGCCAGCAGCCAAGGGGGGCTGTACAATGAGCAGTTCTTC.

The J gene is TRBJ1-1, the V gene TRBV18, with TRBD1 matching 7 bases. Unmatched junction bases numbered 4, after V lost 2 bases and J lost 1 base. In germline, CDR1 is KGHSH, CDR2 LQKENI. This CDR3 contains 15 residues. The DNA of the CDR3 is TGTGCCAGCTCACCAGAACAGGGGCGGAACACTGAAGCTTTCTTT. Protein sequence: CASSPEQGRNTEAFF.

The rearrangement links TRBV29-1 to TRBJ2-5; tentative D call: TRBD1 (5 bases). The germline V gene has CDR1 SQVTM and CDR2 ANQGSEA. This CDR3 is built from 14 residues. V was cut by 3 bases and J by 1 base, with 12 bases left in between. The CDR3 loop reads CSVDPWQGQETQYF. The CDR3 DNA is TGCAGCGTTGACCCGTGGCAGGGCCAAGAGACCCAGTACTTC. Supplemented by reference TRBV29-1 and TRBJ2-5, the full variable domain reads SAVISQKPSRDICQRGTSLTIQCQVDSQVTMMFWYRQQPGQSLTLIATANQGSEATYESGFVIDKFPISRPNLTFSTLTVSNMSPEDSSIYLCSVDPWQGQETQYFGPGTRLLVL.

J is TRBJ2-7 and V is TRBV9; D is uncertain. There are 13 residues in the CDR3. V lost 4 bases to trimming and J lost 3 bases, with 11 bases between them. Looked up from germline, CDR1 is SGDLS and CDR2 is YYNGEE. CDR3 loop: CASSPPSGYEQYF. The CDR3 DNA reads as TGTGCCAGCAGCCCACCATCAGGCTACGAGCAGTACTTC.

The CDR3 coding sequence is TGCAGCGTTGTGGAGGGAAGTGAGGAGCAGTACTTC. This codes for CSVVEGSEEQYF. J is TRBJ2-7 and V is TRBV29-1, with a possible D match to TRBD2 (6 bases). This CDR3 contains 12 residues. Germline-derived CDR1 and CDR2 are SQVTM and ANQGSEA. Trimming took off 4 bases at V and 7 bases at J, with 14 bases between the two ends.

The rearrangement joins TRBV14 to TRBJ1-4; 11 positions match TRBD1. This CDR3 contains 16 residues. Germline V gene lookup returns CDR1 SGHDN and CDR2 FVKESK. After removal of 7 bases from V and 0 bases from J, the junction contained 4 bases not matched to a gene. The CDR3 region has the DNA TGTGCCAGCAAGGGACAGGGGGGGACAACTAATGAAAAACTGTTTTTT. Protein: CASKGQGGTTNEKLFF.

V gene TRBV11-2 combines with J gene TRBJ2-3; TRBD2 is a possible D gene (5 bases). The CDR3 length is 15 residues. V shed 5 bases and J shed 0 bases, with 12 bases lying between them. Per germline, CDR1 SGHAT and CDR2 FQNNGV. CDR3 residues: CASSIALFSTDTQYF. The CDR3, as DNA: TGTGCCAGCAGCATAGCGTTGTTTAGCACAGATACGCAGTATTTT.

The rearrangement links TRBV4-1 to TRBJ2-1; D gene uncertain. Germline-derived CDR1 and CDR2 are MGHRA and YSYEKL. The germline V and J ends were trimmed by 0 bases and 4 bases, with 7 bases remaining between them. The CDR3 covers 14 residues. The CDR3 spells CASSQESTYNEQFF. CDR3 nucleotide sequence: TGCGCCAGCAGCCAAGAGAGCACGTACAATGAGCAGTTCTTC.

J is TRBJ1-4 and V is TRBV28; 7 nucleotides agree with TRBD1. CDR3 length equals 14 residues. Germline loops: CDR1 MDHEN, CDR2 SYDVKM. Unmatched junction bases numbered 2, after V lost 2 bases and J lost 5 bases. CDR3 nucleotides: TGTGCCAGCAGTTTAATAGGGGGCAATGAAAAACTGTTTTTT. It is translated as CASSLIGGNEKLFF.

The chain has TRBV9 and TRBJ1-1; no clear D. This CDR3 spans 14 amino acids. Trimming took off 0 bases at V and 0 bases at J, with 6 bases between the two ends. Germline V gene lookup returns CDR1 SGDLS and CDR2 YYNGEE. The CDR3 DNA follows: TGTGCCAGCAGCGTAGGTCATTTGAACACTGAAGCTTTCTTT. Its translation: CASSVGHLNTEAFF.

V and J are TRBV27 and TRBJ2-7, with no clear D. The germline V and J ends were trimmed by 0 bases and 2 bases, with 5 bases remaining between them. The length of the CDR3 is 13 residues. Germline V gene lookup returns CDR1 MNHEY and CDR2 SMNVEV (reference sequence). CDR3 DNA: TGTGCCAGCAGTTTATCTCCAGCCTACGAGCAGTACTTC. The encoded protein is CASSLSPAYEQYF.

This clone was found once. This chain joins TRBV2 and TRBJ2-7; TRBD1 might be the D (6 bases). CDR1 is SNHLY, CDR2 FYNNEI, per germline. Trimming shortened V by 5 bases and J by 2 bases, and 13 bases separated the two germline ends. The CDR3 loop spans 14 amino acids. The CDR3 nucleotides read TGTGCCAGCAGTACGGACAGAGGTCCCTACGAGCAGTACTTC. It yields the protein CASSTDRGPYEQYF.